The rows below give T cell receptor beta chains drawn from one sample of a study of cytomegalovirus exposure and HLA in healthy donors. Repertoires were generated with immunoSEQ multiplex PCR, while TCRdb's copy carries only in-frame clones and drops some. Among more than 95,000 clones, roughly nine tenths were seen once, and the ten largest hold about 4.5%. The sample consisted of PBMCs. The receptors were gathered from a man younger than 35 in good health and CMV-seropositive. Both conserved end residues are part of each CDR3.

v_gene	j_gene	CDR3aa
TRBV4-3	TRBJ1-5	CASSQDRGLVQPQHF
TRBV29-1	TRBJ2-1	CSVEVVWTGAYNEQFF
TRBV27	TRBJ1-5	CASSSPGRNQPQHF
TRBV2	TRBJ2-7	CASKENLRRSPYEQYF
TRBV5-1	TRBJ1-1	CASSAGHTTPNTEAFF
TRBV9	TRBJ2-1	CASSEARGGGFNEQFF
TRBV28	TRBJ1-2	CASSMVKGVNRYTF
TRBV6-1	TRBJ2-7	CASSEARSMSEQYF
TRBV4-3	TRBJ1-4	CASSQDFGQINEKLFF
TRBV30	TRBJ2-7	CARTEPYSYEQYF
TRBV4-3	TRBJ2-7	CASSQDRGSYEQYF
TRBV19	TRBJ1-2	CASSISGRGVGGYTF
TRBV7-2	TRBJ1-1	CASSFYEEGAFF
TRBV5-1	TRBJ1-6	CASSPLGGGDNSPLHF
TRBV18	TRBJ2-5	CASSSTPTPMKETQYF
TRBV2	TRBJ2-1	CASSAGGTSGSQFF
TRBV4-1	TRBJ1-2	CASSQEHLRRGGYTF
TRBV7-2	TRBJ2-2	CASTPHSSSLKRIGELFF
TRBV5-1	TRBJ2-3	CASSLATLAGAVDTQYF
TRBV7-2	TRBJ1-2	CASSVHRGEGYGYTF
TRBV5-6	TRBJ1-5	CASSFWGVYQPQHF
TRBV12-1	TRBJ2-3	CASNSSGRRGDTQYF
TRBV4-1	TRBJ2-3	CASSQAPTGSTDTQYF
TRBV25-1	TRBJ2-2	CASSERTVHGELFF
TRBV27	TRBJ1-6	CASSFGQGGSPLHF
TRBV5-1	TRBJ1-2	CASSPLGTGNYGYTF
TRBV7-9	TRBJ2-1	CASSLDPTGRREQFF
TRBV7-9	TRBJ2-7	CASSFLGQGPREQYF
TRBV2	TRBJ1-6	CASTGQLDYSPLHF
TRBV5-5	TRBJ2-2	CASSLGPLRTGELFF
TRBV19	TRBJ2-3	CASSNGQGTDTQYF
TRBV11-2	TRBJ2-1	CASSLVRSGEQFF
TRBV10-3	TRBJ2-3	CAISAGDTDTQYF
TRBV29-1	TRBJ1-1	CSVEAGSTEAFF
TRBV7-9	TRBJ1-5	CASSLPSGQGIGQPQHF
TRBV7-9	TRBJ2-7	CASSDSSYEQYF
TRBV7-8	TRBJ2-3	CASSPLAGGPDTQYF
TRBV10-1	TRBJ2-6	CASSPPGANVLTF
TRBV7-9	TRBJ1-3	CASSPRIGTGASSGNTIYF
TRBV4-3	TRBJ2-1	CASSQSLPGGTHYNEQFF
TRBV4-3	TRBJ2-2	CASSQAGTLTGELFF
TRBV28	TRBJ1-2	CASRTPGSAANYGYTF
TRBV29-1	TRBJ2-7	CSVQFGGRTYEQYF
TRBV7-2	TRBJ2-1	CASGGGGEQFF
TRBV2	TRBJ2-1	CASSELASSYNEQFF
TRBV6-5	TRBJ1-6	CASSYGGVGAPLHF
TRBV5-8	TRBJ1-2	CASSTGVWLQGVGLYGYTF
TRBV5-4	TRBJ2-7	CASSPGTAETSEQYF
TRBV10-3	TRBJ2-1	CAPDPPRGSREQFF
TRBV30	TRBJ1-5	CAWSGVKQPQHF
TRBV7-8	TRBJ2-2	CASSPRSYTGELFF
TRBV11-2	TRBJ2-7	CASSLAFASYEQYF
TRBV2	TRBJ1-2	CASSAADNDYGYTF
TRBV28	TRBJ1-1	CASSFGTYEAFF